This T cell receptor beta chain was recovered during a study of T cells in Graves' hyperthyroidism and ophthalmopathy. Study-wide background: Specimen type is peripheral blood, collected at initial diagnosis prior to any treatment.

Turning to this clonotype: Its matching antigen is unknown.

Study results and limitations: Blood held most thyroid clonotypes expanded above 0.001 frequency. Model predictions of ophthalmopathy came a median about 6.3 months before onset.

Disease duration under 2 months; hyperthyroidism patients were aged 18 to 65. Amplification of TCR beta CDR3 regions used RNA as the template. HTBI primers were employed in a first-round RT-PCR of the TCR CDR3. TCRdb analysed the multiplex PCR reads with MiXCR anew, one entry per CDR3 protein. Of fewer than 600,000 distinct CDR3 sequences listed, approximately 14% are singletons. Germline CDR1 and CDR2: MDHEN and SYDVKM. Trimming removed 5 bases from V and 7 bases from J, with 12 bases in between. CDR3 length: 13 residues. Sequenced input: blood. The source is a woman aged 18-29 years with Graves' hyperthyroidism. The chain combines TRBV28 with TRBJ1-5; possible D gene TRBD1, 5 bases. In DNA, the CDR3 is TGTGCCAGCAGTGAGGGGTTCGTGCAGCCCCAGCATTTT. Protein sequence: CASSEGFVQPQHF. Based on the CDR3 plus reference TRBV28 and TRBJ1-5, the full variable domain is DVKVTQSSRYLVKRTGEKVFLECVQDMDHENMFWYRQDPGLGLRLIYFSYDVKMKEKGDIPEGYSVSREKKERFSLILESASTNQTSMYLCASSEGFVQPQHFGDGTRLSIL.